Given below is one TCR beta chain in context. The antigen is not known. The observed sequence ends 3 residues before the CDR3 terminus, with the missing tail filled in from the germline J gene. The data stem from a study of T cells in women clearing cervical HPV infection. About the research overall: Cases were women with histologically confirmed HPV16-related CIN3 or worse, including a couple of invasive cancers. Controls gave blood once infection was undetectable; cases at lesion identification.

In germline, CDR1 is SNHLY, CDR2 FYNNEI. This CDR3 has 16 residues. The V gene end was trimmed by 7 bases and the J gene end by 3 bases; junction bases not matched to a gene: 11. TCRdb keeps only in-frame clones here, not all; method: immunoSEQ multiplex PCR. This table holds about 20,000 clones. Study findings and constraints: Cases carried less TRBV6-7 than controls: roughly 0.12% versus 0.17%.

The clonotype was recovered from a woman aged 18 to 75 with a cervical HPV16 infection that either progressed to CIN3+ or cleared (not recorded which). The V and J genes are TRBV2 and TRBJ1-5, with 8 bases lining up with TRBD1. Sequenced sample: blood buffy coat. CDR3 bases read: TGTGCCAGCACCGAGGGGCAGGGGGCATTCAATCAGCCC. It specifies CASTEGQGAFNQP. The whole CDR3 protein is CASTEGQGAFNQPQHF. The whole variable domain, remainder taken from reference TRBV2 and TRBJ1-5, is EPEVTQTPSHQVTQMGQEVILRCVPISNHLYFYWYRQILGQKVEFLVSFYNNEISEKSEIFDDQFSVERPDGSNFTLKIRSTKLEDSAMYFCASTEGQGAFNQPQHFGDGTRLSIL.